The 6 T cell receptor beta chains reported below all come from one sample, sequenced in a study of metastatic and nonmetastatic thyroid tumors. Each patient came to thyroid surgery without any prior treatment (of any kind). TCRdb reanalyzed the PCR reads with MiXCR. This table holds under 15,000 clones, 31% found once. Input material: tumor tissue. These receptors all stem from a female donor with papillary thyroid cancer or a benign thyroid nodule (not recorded which). Some clones in this sample may be carry-over from other donors' samples.

This clone is medium-sized in the sample. The chain employs TRBV11-2 and TRBJ1-1, with D tentatively TRBD1 (5 bases). The V end was cut by 5 bases, the J end by 0 bases, with 10 bases between. The CDR3 loop spans 14 amino acids. Germline assignment: CDR1 SGHAT and CDR2 FQNNGV. The CDR3 DNA reads TGTGCCAGCAGCCACAGGAGAATGAACACTGAAGCTTTCTTT. Translation: CASSHRRMNTEAFF.

This clone was recorded many times. The gene calls are TRBV27 and TRBJ2-5; 12 bases match TRBD2. CDR1 is MNHEY and CDR2 is SMNVEV in the germline V gene (reference sequence). The CDR3 totals 17 residues. V gave up 3 bases and J gave up 3 bases; unmatched junction bases: 8. Written as DNA, the CDR3 is TGTGCCAGCAGTTTCCCGACTAGCGGGGGAAGGGAAGAGACCCAGTACTTC. Amino acid sequence: CASSFPTSGGREETQYF.

The chain recombines TRBV20-1 with TRBJ1-2; 8 nucleotides match TRBD1. Germline V gene lookup returns CDR1 DFQATT and CDR2 SNEGSKA (reference sequence). The CDR3 totals 16 residues. With 2 bases clipped from V and 4 bases from J, the junction kept 12 bases outside the gene matches. Here the CDR3 DNA reads TGCAGTGCTAGAAAGCGCAGCAGGGGGCAGGGCTATGGCTACACCTTC. Translating gives CSARKRSRGQGYGYTF.

The chain carries TRBV10-3 and TRBJ2-7; the D gene could be TRBD1 or TRBD2 (5 bases each). Trimming pared 2 bases from V and 4 bases from J, leaving 6 bases between. Germline lookup yields CDR1 ENHRY and CDR2 SYGVKD. The CDR3 spans 12 residues. Written as DNA, the CDR3 is TGTGCCATCAGTGAGGGGGGTTACGAGCAGTACTTC. This codes for CAISEGGYEQYF.

This clone came up many times. The chain combines TRBV19 with TRBJ1-4, with 8 bases lining up with TRBD1. Germline CDR1 and CDR2: LNHDA and SQIVND (reference sequence). The CDR3 extends over 14 amino acids. With 7 bases clipped from V and 4 bases from J, the junction kept 5 bases outside the gene matches. CDR3 nucleotides: TGTGCCAGTACAGGAGACAGGGGTAATGAAAAACTGTTTTTT. Translating it yields CASTGDRGNEKLFF.

As to this clone: At one end the junction does not follow the germline gene, possibly because of a read error. The V gene is TRBV7-7, the J gene TRBJ2-7, with 7 bases lining up with TRBD1. The CDR3 covers 14 residues. In germline, CDR1 is SSHAT, CDR2 FNYEAQ (reference sequence). CDR3 sequence: CASSQDPGGGEQYF. Here the CDR3 DNA reads TGTGCTAGCAGCCAAGATCCAGGGGGTGGAGAGCAGTACTTC. The variable domain in full, with the rest retrieved from reference TRBV7-7 and TRBJ2-7, is GAGVSQSPRYKVTKRGQDVTLRCDPISSHATLYWYQQALGQGPEFLTYFNYEAQPDKSGLPSDRFSAERPEGSISTLTIQRTEQRDSAMYRCASSQDPGGGEQYFGPGTRLTVT.